This T cell receptor beta chain was captured in a study of cytomegalovirus exposure and HLA in healthy donors. Study findings and constraints: Later analysis revealed greater clonal expansion in HLA-associated TCR beta chains than in equally common others. CMV antigen specificity was confirmed in vitro for three CMV-associated chains.

A note on this clone: Its antigen is unidentified.

The CDR3 extends over 16 amino acids. Per the germline V gene, CDR1 is LNHDA and CDR2 is SQIVND (reference sequence). Trimming cost V 5 bases and J 5 bases; bases outside gene matches: 13. PCR primers comprised 60 Vbeta and 13 Jbeta primers. In the study's own analysis: Later reanalysis found around 84 million unique TCR beta chains, 10 million to 12 million of them shared. Sequencing was performed with immunoSEQ multiplex PCR; in TCRdb, only in-frame clones are kept and a portion is missing. V, J and clone size are those of that table, while D and trimming were read from the DNA. The data contain 150,000 to 200,000 clones, roughly four fifths of them singletons.

J is TRBJ2-7 and V is TRBV19; TRBD1 agrees at 9 bases. Sequencing was done on a sample of PBMCs. The receptor was isolated from a man aged 50 to 59 in good health and CMV-seropositive. CDR3 sequence reads: CASSVGTGYLGDEQYF. CDR3 in DNA: TGTGCCAGTAGTGTCGGGACAGGGTATTTGGGTGACGAGCAGTACTTC.